This TCR beta chain was obtained from a study of CD8 T cells in ankylosing spondylitis. General observations from the study: Blood from ankylosing spondylitis patients appeared to carry a characteristic eight-variant TCR beta motif.

Trimming took off 1 base at V and 1 base at J, with 13 bases between the two ends. This CDR3 has 16 residues. CDR1 is SGHDN and CDR2 is FVKESK in the germline V gene. This clonotype was seen a few times. Antigen unknown. TCRdb processed the 5' RACE reads anew with MiXCR; each CDR3 protein has one entry. The sample holds about 750,000 distinct CDR3 sequences; around 20% are singletons and the top ten take about 20%. The sequencing sample was made of blood, either unsorted or a sorted T cell fraction (not recorded which). The clonotype originates from a male donor with ankylosing spondylitis. This sequence joins TRBV14 and TRBJ2-5; the D gene is possibly TRBD2 (5 bases). CDR3 DNA: TGTGCCAGCAGCCAAGCGGGGTCGAGGGTCCAAGAGACCCAGTACTTC. Amino acid sequence: CASSQAGSRVQETQYF.